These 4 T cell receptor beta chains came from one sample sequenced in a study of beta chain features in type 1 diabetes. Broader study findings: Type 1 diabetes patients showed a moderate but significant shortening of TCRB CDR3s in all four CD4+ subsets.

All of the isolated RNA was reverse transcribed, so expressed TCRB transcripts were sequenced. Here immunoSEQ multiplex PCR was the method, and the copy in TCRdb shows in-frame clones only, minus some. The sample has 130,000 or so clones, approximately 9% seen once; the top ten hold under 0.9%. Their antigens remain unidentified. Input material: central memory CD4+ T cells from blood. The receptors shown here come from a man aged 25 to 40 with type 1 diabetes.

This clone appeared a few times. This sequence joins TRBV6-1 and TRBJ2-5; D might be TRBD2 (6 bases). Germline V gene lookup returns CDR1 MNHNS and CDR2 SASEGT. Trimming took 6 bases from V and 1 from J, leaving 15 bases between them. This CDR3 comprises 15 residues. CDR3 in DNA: TGTGCCAGCAGAAACACCGGGAGAATCCAAGAGACCCAGTACTTC. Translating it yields CASRNTGRIQETQYF.

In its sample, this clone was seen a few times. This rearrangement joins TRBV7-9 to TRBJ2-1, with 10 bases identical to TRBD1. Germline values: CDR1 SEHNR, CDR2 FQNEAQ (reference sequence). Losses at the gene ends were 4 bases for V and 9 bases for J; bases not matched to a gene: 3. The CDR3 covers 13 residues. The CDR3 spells CASSWTGGGEQFF. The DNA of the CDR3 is TGTGCCAGCAGCTGGACAGGGGGGGGTGAGCAGTTCTTC.

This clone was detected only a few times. The CDR3 is CSARRGIGTDTQYF. CDR3 in DNA: TGCAGCGCACGACGGGGTATAGGCACAGATACGCAGTATTTT. The chain has TRBV29-1 and TRBJ2-3; TRBD2 might be the D (5 bases). The CDR3 sequence is 14 residues long. V was clipped by 7 bases and J by 1 base, with 15 bases between them. CDR1 is SQVTM, CDR2 ANQGSEA, per germline.

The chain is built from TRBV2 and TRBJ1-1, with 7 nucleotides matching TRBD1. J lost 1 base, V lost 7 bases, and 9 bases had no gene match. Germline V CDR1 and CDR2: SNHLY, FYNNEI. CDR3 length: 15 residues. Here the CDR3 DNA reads TGTGCCAGCACCCCAGGTGGGACAGCGAACACTGAAGCTTTCTTT. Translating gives CASTPGGTANTEAFF.